The entry below describes one T cell receptor beta chain. Its antigen has not been determined. No base qualities exist here, and no much larger clone lies one base off it. The germline V gene gives CDR1 as ENHRY and CDR2 as SYGVKD. Its CDR3 holds 16 amino acids, cysteine through phenylalanine. Here the CDR3 DNA is all that survives: 48 bases in frame from base 1. Ends trimmed: V by 2 bases, J by 9 bases; bases unmatched to a gene: 10. This specimen belongs to a study of control samples from healthy donors and cancer patients (dated by TCRdb to about 2020). Libraries were constructed by the immunoSEQ multiplex PCR assay. TCRdb stores this immuneACCESS table with in-frame sequences only. Part of the clones is absent; in the studies checked, under half of the shortfall reflects unresolved V genes, and no reason is known for the rest. For this sample there are about 140,000 clones; around 94% appear just once. The ten top clones hold around 12% of the sample.

The chain uses TRBV10-3 and TRBJ2-1, with 10 junctional bases fitting TRBD2. The receptor was derived from a man aged 40-50 years in good health. Material for sequencing was blood. The CDR3 reads CAISEPAGGSQGEQFF. Here is the DNA: TGTGCCATCAGTGAGCCAGCGGGGGGGAGTCAGGGTGAGCAGTTCTTC.